A single sample is the source of the 2 T cell receptor beta chains below, sequenced in a study of blood T cell repertoires in COVID-19. Profiled with immunoSEQ multiplex PCR; TCRdb holds only in-frame clones, not every one. Found here are more than 200,000 clones, about nine tenths of them singletons; the top ten hold roughly 4.1%. Source material: peripheral blood. Receptors were obtained from a man between 45 and 60 years old with acute or convalescent COVID-19.

CDR3 sequence (DNA): TGTGCCAGCAGCTGGGACAGGGATGGCTACACCTTC. It translates to CASSWDRDGYTF. The rearrangement links TRBV11-2 to TRBJ1-2, with TRBD1 identical over 9 bases. The germline V gene encodes CDR1 SGHAT and CDR2 FQNNGV. CDR3 length equals 12 residues. V lost 4 bases and J lost 6; bases outside the gene matches: 0.

The V and J genes are TRBV9 and TRBJ1-2; 8 bases agree with TRBD1. The CDR3 is made up of 14 amino acids. Trimming took 3 bases from V and 7 from J; bases not matched to a gene: 8. The germline V gene encodes CDR1 SGDLS and CDR2 YYNGEE. CDR3 protein: CASSANQGASGYTF. CDR3 nucleotides: TGTGCCAGCAGCGCCAATCAGGGGGCCAGTGGCTACACCTTC.